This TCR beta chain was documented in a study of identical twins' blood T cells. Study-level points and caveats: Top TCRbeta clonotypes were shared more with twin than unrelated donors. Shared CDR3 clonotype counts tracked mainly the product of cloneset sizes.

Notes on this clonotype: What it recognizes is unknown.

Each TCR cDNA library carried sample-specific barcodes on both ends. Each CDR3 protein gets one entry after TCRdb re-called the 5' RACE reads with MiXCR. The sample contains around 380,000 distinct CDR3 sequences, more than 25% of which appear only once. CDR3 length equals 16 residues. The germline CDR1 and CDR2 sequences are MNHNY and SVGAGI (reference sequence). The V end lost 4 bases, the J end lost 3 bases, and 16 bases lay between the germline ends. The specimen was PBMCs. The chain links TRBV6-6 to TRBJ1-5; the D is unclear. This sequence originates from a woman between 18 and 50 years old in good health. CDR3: CASSLLFARPNQPQHF. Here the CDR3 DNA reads TGTGCCAGCAGTTTGCTCTTCGCCAGACCCAATCAGCCCCAGCATTTT.